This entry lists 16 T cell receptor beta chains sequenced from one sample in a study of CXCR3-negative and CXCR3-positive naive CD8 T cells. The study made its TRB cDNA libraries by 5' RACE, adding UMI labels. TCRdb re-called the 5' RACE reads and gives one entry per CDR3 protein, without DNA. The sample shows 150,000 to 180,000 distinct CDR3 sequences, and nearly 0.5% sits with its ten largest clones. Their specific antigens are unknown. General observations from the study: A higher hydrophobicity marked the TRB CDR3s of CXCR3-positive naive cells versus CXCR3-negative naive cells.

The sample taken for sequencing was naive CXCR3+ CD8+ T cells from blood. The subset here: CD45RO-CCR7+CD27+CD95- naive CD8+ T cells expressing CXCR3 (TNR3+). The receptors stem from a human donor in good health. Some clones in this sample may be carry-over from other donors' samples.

The CDR3 sequence: CASSLPGLAGGHEQFF. This chain uses TRBV12-3 or TRBV12-4 with TRBJ2-1; the TCRdb call, TRBD2, lacks DNA for checking. The CDR3 has 16 amino acids.

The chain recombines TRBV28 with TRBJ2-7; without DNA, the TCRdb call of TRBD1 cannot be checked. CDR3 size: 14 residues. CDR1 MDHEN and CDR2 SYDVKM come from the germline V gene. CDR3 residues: CASSWVREVGEQYF.

The CDR3 loop is CASSEGQLYEQYF. This sequence joins TRBV6-1 and TRBJ2-7. Germline V gene data show CDR1 as MNHNS and CDR2 as SASEGT. The CDR3 totals 13 residues.

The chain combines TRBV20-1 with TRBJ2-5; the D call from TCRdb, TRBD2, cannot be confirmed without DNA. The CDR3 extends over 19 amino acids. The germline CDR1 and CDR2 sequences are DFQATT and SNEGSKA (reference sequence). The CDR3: CSARELHGLAGDPQETQYF.

CDR3 protein: CATSRDLSATNEKLFF. The rearrangement uses TRBV15 and TRBJ1-4. The CDR3 is made up of 16 amino acids. Germline V gene sequence: CDR1 LNHNV, CDR2 YYDKDF (reference sequence).

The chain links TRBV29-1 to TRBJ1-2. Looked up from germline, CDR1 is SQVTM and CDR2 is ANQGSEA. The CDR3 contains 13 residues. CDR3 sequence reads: CSVEEGGTYGYTF.

The CDR3 here is CASSLVSGDQETQYF. V is TRBV7-9 and J is TRBJ2-5. The germline V gene encodes CDR1 SEHNR and CDR2 FQNEAQ (reference sequence). CDR3 length: 15 residues.

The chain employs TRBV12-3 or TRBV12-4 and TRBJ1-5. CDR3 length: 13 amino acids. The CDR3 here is CASSFGLNQPQHF.

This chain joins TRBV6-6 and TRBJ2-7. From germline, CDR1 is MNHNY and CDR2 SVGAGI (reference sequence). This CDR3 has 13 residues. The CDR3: CASSYSQAYEQYF.

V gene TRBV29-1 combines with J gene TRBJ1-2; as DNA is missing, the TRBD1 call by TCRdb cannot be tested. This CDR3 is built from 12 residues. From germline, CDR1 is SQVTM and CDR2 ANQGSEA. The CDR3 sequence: CSVVGGNYGYTF.

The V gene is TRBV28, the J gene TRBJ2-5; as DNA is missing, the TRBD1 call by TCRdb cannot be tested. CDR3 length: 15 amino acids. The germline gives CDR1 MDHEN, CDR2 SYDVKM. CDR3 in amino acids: CASRRDRDIQETQYF.

The CDR3 is CASSLFPGNHPQHF. The V gene is TRBV27, the J gene TRBJ1-5; checking the TCRdb D call of TRBD1 is not possible without DNA. Germline loops: CDR1 MNHEY, CDR2 SMNVEV (reference sequence). The CDR3 runs 14 residues.

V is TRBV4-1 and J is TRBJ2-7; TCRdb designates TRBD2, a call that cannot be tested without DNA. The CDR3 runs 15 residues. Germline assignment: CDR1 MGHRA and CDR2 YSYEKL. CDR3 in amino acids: CASSQDPGGRYEQYF.

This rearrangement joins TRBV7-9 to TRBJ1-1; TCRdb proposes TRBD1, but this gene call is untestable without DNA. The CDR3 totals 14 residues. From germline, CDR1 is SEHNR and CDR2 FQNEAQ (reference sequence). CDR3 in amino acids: CASSPRDGNTEAFF.

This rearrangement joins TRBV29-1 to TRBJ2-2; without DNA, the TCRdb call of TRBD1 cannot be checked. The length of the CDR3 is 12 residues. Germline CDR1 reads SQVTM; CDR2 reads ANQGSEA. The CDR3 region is CSVLGGAGELFF.

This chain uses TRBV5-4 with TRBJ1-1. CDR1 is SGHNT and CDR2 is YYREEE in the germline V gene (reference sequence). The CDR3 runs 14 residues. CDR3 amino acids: CASSSPQMNTEAFF.